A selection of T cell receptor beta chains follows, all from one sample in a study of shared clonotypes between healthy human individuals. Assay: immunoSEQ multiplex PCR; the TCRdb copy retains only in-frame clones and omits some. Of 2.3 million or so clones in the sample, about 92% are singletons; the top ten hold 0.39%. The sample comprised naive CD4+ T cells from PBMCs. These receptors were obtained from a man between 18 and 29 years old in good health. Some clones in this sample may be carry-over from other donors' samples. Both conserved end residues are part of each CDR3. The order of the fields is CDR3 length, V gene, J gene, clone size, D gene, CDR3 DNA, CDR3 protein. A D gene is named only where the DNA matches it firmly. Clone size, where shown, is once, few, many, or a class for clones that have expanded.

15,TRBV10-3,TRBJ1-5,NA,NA,TGTGCCATCAGTGAGCGTGAGACAAACAATCAGCCCCAGCATTTT,CAISERETNNQPQHF
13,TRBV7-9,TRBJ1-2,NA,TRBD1,TGTGCCAGCAGCGACCGACAGGGCGGAGGCTACACCTTC,CASSDRQGGGYTF
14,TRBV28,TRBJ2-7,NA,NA,TGTGCCAGCACCACTTTGGACGGCTCCTACGAGCAGTACTTC,CASTTLDGSYEQYF
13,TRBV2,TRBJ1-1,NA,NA,TGTGCCACGCTGGACAGCCGGGGAGCTGAAGCTTTCTTT,CATLDSRGAEAFF
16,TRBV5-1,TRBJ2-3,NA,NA,TGCGCCAGCAGCTGGCTCGGACCTAGGGGCACAGATACGCAGTATTTT,CASSWLGPRGTDTQYF
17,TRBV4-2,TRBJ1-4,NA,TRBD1,TGTGCCAGCAGCCAAGTTAGGAGCGGGACAGGGAATGAAAAACTGTTTTTT,CASSQVRSGTGNEKLFF
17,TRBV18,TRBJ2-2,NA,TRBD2,TGTGCCACCAAACAGCTCGTCCTAGCGGGAGATAATGGGGAGCTGTTTTTT,CATKQLVLAGDNGELFF
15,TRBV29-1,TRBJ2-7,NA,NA,TGCAGCGTCCAGGGGTCTGCTGGGGATCTCTACGAGCAGTACTTC,CSVQGSAGDLYEQYF
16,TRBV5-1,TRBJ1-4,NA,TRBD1,TGCGCCAGCAGCTTGGTCGCAGGGGGGACTAATGAAAAACTGTTTTTT,CASSLVAGGTNEKLFF
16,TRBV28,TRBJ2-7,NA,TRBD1,TGTGCCAGCAGTTCACTGGACAGGGGGCCCTGGGTCGAGCAGTACTTC,CASSSLDRGPWVEQYF
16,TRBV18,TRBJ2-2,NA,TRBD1,TGTGCCAGCTCACCAGGGACAGGGGCGAGCACCGGGGAGCTGTTTTTT,CASSPGTGASTGELFF
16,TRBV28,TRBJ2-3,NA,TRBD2,TGTGCCAGCAGTCGGGCGGGAGGGCCAAGGGGGGATACGCAGTATTTT,CASSRAGGPRGDTQYF
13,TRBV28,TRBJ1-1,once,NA,TGTGCCAGCCAGACAGTTTTCAACACTGAAGCTTTCTTT,CASQTVFNTEAFF
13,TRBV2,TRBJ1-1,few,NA,TGTGCCAGCAGGGGACATGGAAACACTGAAGCTTTCTTT,CASRGHGNTEAFF
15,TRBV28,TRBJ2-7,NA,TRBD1,TGTGCCAGCATCGCCGGGACAGGGGACACCTACGAGCAGTACTTC,CASIAGTGDTYEQYF
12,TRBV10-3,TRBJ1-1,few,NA,TGTGCCATCAGTGTGGGGGACACTGAAGCTTTCTTT,CAISVGDTEAFF
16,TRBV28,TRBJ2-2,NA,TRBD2,TGTGCCAGCAGTTTAGTGGGACTAGTTGGTACCGGGGAGCTGTTTTTT,CASSLVGLVGTGELFF
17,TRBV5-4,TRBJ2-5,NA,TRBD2,TGTGCCAGCAGCCCGGGGGGGGTAGCGGGATCAGGAGAGACCCAGTACTTC,CASSPGGVAGSGETQYF
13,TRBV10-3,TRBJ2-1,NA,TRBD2,TGTGCCATCGGCGGGAGCTCCTACAATGAGCAGTTCTTC,CAIGGSSYNEQFF
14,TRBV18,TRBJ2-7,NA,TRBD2,TGTGCCAGCTCACCGGAAGCGGGGCCCTACGAGCAGTACTTC,CASSPEAGPYEQYF
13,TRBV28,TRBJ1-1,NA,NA,TGTGCCAGCAGGCCGTTCCAGAACACTGAAGCTTTCTTT,CASRPFQNTEAFF